A single sample gave rise to the 16 T cell receptor beta chains below, sequenced in a study of cytomegalovirus exposure and HLA in healthy donors. The primer mix had 60 Vbeta and 13 Jbeta primers. Method: immunoSEQ multiplex PCR; TCRdb's copy keeps in-frame clones and lacks some. Of around 130,000 clones detected, around 81% appear once; the ten largest clones hold over 1.5%. Sample: PBMCs. The receptors derive from a woman between 45 and 65 years old in good health and CMV-seronegative.

The chain uses TRBV4-1 and TRBJ1-1; no definite D call. The CDR3 is 15 amino acids. Trimming removed 0 bases from V and 2 bases from J, with 10 bases in between. Germline CDR1 MGHRA, CDR2 YSYEKL. The CDR3 region has the DNA TGCGCCAGCAGCCAAGAATCCTTCCTTAACACTGAAGCTTTCTTT. Translating gives CASSQESFLNTEAFF.

The chain uses TRBV9 and TRBJ2-7; possible D gene TRBD1, 6 bases. V lost 2 bases, J lost 3 bases, and 12 bases lay in between. The CDR3 spans 14 residues. Germline V CDR1 and CDR2: SGDLS, YYNGEE. CDR3 loop: CASSVDGQNYEQYF. CDR3 in DNA: TGTGCCAGCAGCGTGGACGGACAGAACTACGAGCAGTACTTC.

This chain uses TRBV7-9 with TRBJ1-2, with no clear D. This CDR3 has 15 residues. Deletions cut 1 base from V and 0 bases from J, with 9 bases between. Germline CDR1 SEHNR, CDR2 FQNEAQ (reference sequence). The CDR3 is CASSLVAGANYGYTF. In DNA, the CDR3 is TGTGCCAGCAGCTTAGTCGCCGGGGCTAACTATGGCTACACCTTC.

This sequence joins TRBV9 and TRBJ1-2; D unresolved. CDR1 SGDLS and CDR2 YYNGEE come from the germline V gene. The germline V and J ends were trimmed by 0 bases and 8 bases, with 8 bases remaining between them. The CDR3 contains 12 residues. The CDR3 DNA reads TGTGCCAGCAGCGTAGCTGCGCAAGGCTACACCTTC. This translates into CASSVAAQGYTF.

This chain connects TRBV28 to TRBJ2-7, with a weak D call TRBD1 (6 bases). Germline V gene lookup returns CDR1 MDHEN and CDR2 SYDVKM. This CDR3 is built from 14 residues. The germline V and J ends were trimmed by 5 bases and 3 bases, with 14 bases remaining between them. CDR3 residues: CASSVRDKSYEQYF. In DNA, the CDR3 is TGTGCCAGCAGTGTCCGGGACAAAAGCTACGAGCAGTACTTC.

This chain uses TRBV5-1 with TRBJ1-2, with 9 bases identical to TRBD1. This CDR3 is 14 amino acids long. Germline-derived CDR1 and CDR2 are SGHRS and YFSETQ. Germline trimming cut 4 bases from V and 9 bases from J; bases unmatched to any gene: 10. For the CDR3, the DNA is TGCGCCAGCAGCAGGGACAGGGAGAGTAGGAGCTACACCTTC. It yields the protein CASSRDRESRSYTF.

The V and J genes are TRBV29-1 and TRBJ1-2; D may be TRBD1 (5 bases). Germline lookup yields CDR1 SQVTM and CDR2 ANQGSEA. CDR3 length equals 12 residues. The germline V and J ends were trimmed by 7 bases and 8 bases, with 17 bases remaining between them. The CDR3 spells CSGGGGREGYTF. The CDR3 DNA reads as TGCAGCGGTGGGGGGGGTCGGGAAGGCTACACCTTC.

This sequence joins TRBV29-1 and TRBJ1-2, with 9 bases fitting TRBD1. In germline, CDR1 is SQVTM, CDR2 ANQGSEA. The CDR3 totals 12 residues. The trim removed 4 bases at V and 8 bases at J, leaving 5 bases unmatched. CDR3 amino acids: CSVATGGRGYTF. The CDR3 DNA sequence: TGCAGCGTTGCGACAGGGGGTAGGGGCTACACCTTC.

This clone turned up a few times. The V and J genes are TRBV5-3 and TRBJ1-4; D call uncertain. Being an ORF, TRBV5-3 has a function that is uncertain. V lost 0 bases and J lost 8, with 8 bases in between. This CDR3 spans 13 amino acids. In nucleotides, the CDR3 is TGTGCCAGAAGCTTGGTGCCCCTAGAAAAACTGTTTTTT. It encodes CARSLVPLEKLFF.

The V gene is TRBV30, the J gene TRBJ1-2, with D uncertain. The CDR3 sequence is 14 residues long. V dropped 0 bases and J dropped 7 bases, with 15 bases sitting between them. Germline V lookup: CDR1 GTSNPN, CDR2 SVGIG (reference sequence). The CDR3 DNA sequence: TGTGCCTGGAGTGTACTTGGGCCCGAAGGTGGCTACACCTTC. Residues: CAWSVLGPEGGYTF.

The rearrangement links TRBV12-2 to TRBJ2-7; the table gives TRBD1 as D, unverified against the DNA. TRBV12-2 is tagged as a pseudogene. This CDR3 contains 16 residues. CDR3 loop: CASRSRGQKLSYEQYV. The CDR3 coding sequence is TGTGCAAGTCGCTCTAGGGGACAGAAACTCTCCTACGAGCAGTACGTC.

This clone was seen a few times. The genes are TRBV7-9 and TRBJ2-7, with TRBD2 matching over 8 bases. The CDR3 has 16 amino acids. CDR1 is SEHNR and CDR2 is FQNEAQ in the germline V gene (reference sequence). V shed 4 bases and J 4 bases; nucleotides not matched to a gene: 12. CDR3 nucleotides: TGTGCCAGCAGCTCCTTGAGCGGGAGCGGAAGGTACGAGCAGTACTTC. It specifies CASSSLSGSGRYEQYF.

This clone has a handful of counts. This rearrangement joins TRBV7-9 to TRBJ2-2, with D maybe TRBD1 (5 bases). The CDR3 is 14 amino acids. The germline V gene has CDR1 SEHNR and CDR2 FQNEAQ (reference sequence). The V gene lost 5 bases and the J gene lost 1 base, with 8 bases spanning the gap. CDR3 protein: CASSPDRNTGELFF. In DNA form, the CDR3 reads TGTGCCAGCAGCCCCGACAGGAACACCGGGGAGCTGTTTTTT. The full variable domain, its missing parts supplied by reference TRBV7-9 and TRBJ2-2, is DTGVSQNPRHKITKRGQNVTFRCDPISEHNRLYWYRQTLGQGPEFLTYFQNEAQLEKSRLLSDRFSAERPKGSFSTLEIQRTEQGDSAMYLCASSPDRNTGELFFGEGSRLTVL.

V is TRBV7-9 and J is TRBJ2-1; 10 bases are shared with TRBD2. The CDR3 covers 16 residues. Germline V gives CDR1 SEHNR, CDR2 FQNEAQ (reference sequence). The V segment lost 4 bases and the J segment 5 bases; nucleotides outside the gene matches: 8. DNA for the CDR3: TGTGCCAGCAGCTCGCGGGGGACTAGCGTCCACAATGAGCAGTTCTTC. This codes for CASSSRGTSVHNEQFF.

The chain employs TRBV5-6 and TRBJ2-4; 7 bases align to TRBD1. Germline loops: CDR1 SGHDT, CDR2 YYEEEE. The CDR3 is 17 amino acids. J lost 0 bases, V lost 0 bases, and 6 bases had no gene match. The CDR3, as DNA: TGTGCCAGCAGCTTGGGGACAGGAAAAATAGCCAAAAACATTCAGTACTTC. It is translated as CASSLGTGKIAKNIQYF.

The rearrangement joins TRBV5-6 to TRBJ2-5; TRBD2 agrees at 9 bases. Germline V gives CDR1 SGHDT, CDR2 YYEEEE. The CDR3 is made up of 16 amino acids. V shed 0 bases and J 2 bases; nucleotides not matched to a gene: 5. CDR3 in DNA: TGTGCCAGCAGCTTGGAACTAGCGGGCGAACAAGAGACCCAGTACTTC. The encoded protein is CASSLELAGEQETQYF.